These T cell receptor beta chains were read from a single sample in a study of blood T cell repertoires in COVID-19. Clones were read by immunoSEQ multiplex PCR, and TCRdb kept only the in-frame ones, dropping some. The repertoire holds tens of thousands of clones, approximately 82% seen once, with about a fifth in the top ten. The sample taken for sequencing was peripheral blood. The receptors come from a human donor in a cohort sampled during active COVID-19. CDR3s leave out the opening cysteine and the closing phenylalanine or tryptophan.

length | V | CDR3
12 | TRBV5-1 | ASSLATGTYEQY
12 | TRBV24-1 | ATIGTGGPHEQF
10 | TRBV13 | ASSSQGNTIY
11 | TRBV27 | ASREAVEETQY
10 | TRBV3-1/TRBV3-2 | ASSQRVGELF
13 | TRBV5-1 | ASSLAGAYQETQY
10 | TRBV5-4 | ASSPGVHGYT
13 | TRBV6-5 | ASSYSGGRGSPLH
10 | TRBV3-1/TRBV3-2 | ASSREGSHRI
10 | TRBV3-1/TRBV3-2 | ASSLPVGELF
12 | TRBV19 | ASSIWAGRDEQY
13 | TRBV7-2 | ASSLRRQGAYEQY
11 | TRBV4-1 | ASSGLGGSPLH
11 | TRBV18 | ASSRQGASEQF
14 | TRBV4-2 | ASSQDVGQRNTEAF
13 | TRBV18 | ASSPREGGTGELF
14 | TRBV5-4 | ASSPQGKGPNYGYT
11 | TRBV18 | ASSPRQDNEQF
13 | TRBV20-1 | SASGAGVPTGELF
13 | TRBV2 | ASSDMTGEGDTQY
15 | TRBV11-2 | ASSSRSGGANTGELF
10 | TRBV19 | ASSQQANEAF
15 | TRBV29-1 | SVDGSPSGGFADTQY
14 | TRBV11-2 | ASSLRGRGGDNEQF
12 | TRBV9 | ASSLIVGSGELF
13 | TRBV7-2 | ASSPGSETGYEQY
11 | TRBV6-4 | ASSDQGAGELF
12 | TRBV19 | ASSEDAAGTEAF
13 | TRBV5-1 | ASSLVGELENTIY
12 | TRBV7-9 | ASSLTGAGNTIY
11 | TRBV2 | ASSVATGGEQY
10 | TRBV28 | ASSPPMEGQY
10 | TRBV5-4 | ASSAQGSEQY
12 | TRBV28 | ATHPGMTNEKLF
12 | TRBV19 | ASSIGQLGTEAF
10 | TRBV29-1 | SVGQGRNEQF
15 | TRBV7-9 | ASSSPGTSYSNQPQH
13 | TRBV7-2 | ASSLAASGGVEQY
15 | TRBV5-6 | ASSPLRGSGGSNIQY
13 | TRBV27 | ASSLKDTNNSPLH